The clone carrying this T cell receptor beta chain was counted only a few times. Its specificity is not known. Profiles of TCR beta VDJ and CDR3 were generated from a genomic DNA template. TCRdb re-derived calls from the reads in MiXCR, one entry per CDR3 protein. The sample has 95,000 to 150,000 distinct CDR3 sequences; 40% are singletons. The sample is drawn from a study of CD8+CD57+ T cells in acquired aplastic anemia. About the study: Each DNA sample taken from sorted CD4+ and CD8+ cells came to 2.5 to 4 ug on average.

General study points: Overlap between patients and controls comprised twenty-nine CD8+ CDR3 sequences.

V lost 6 bases and J 3 bases, leaving 7 bases between the germline ends. This CDR3 contains 12 residues. The germline gives CDR1 ENHRY, CDR2 SYGVKD. The authors sequenced patients whose flow cytometry had shown CD8+CD57+ cell expansion. Each of the patients presented with severe acquired aplastic anemia. None of the patients had been given any therapy when their blood was sampled. The receptor was isolated from a human donor with aplastic anemia. The sample consisted of sorted CD4+, CD8+, or CD8+CD57+ T cells (not recorded which) from PBMCs. The chain is built from TRBV10-3 and TRBJ2-3; no firm D call. The CDR3 coding sequence is TGTGCCATCAGGGCGCAGACAGATACGCAGTATTTT. The encoded protein is CAIRAQTDTQYF.